Listed here are 10 T cell receptor beta chains from one sample, sequenced in a study of chemoradiotherapy in HPV16-positive cancers. Produced via immunoSEQ multiplex PCR; TCRdb's table is partial and in-frame only. The sample shows some 25,000 clones, roughly 92% of them seen only once. The input for sequencing was blood, taken from a patient who underwent chemoradiotherapy. All receptors come from a human donor with HPV-associated anogenital cancer.

The chain is built from TRBV6-5 and TRBJ2-1, with TRBD2 matching over 9 bases. In germline, CDR1 is MNHEY, CDR2 SVGAGI. This CDR3 region has 15 residues. The V gene end was trimmed by 2 bases and the J gene end by 8 bases; junction bases not matched to a gene: 7. This chain's CDR3 is CASSYELAGFDEQFF. CDR3 nucleotides: TGTGCCAGCAGTTACGAGCTAGCGGGATTTGATGAGCAGTTCTTC.

The genes are TRBV5-5 and TRBJ2-2; D gene ambiguous. The germline gives CDR1 SGHKS, CDR2 YYEKEE (reference sequence). The V gene lost 5 bases and the J gene lost 4 bases, with 12 bases spanning the gap. CDR3 size: 14 residues. CDR3 loop: CASRTTSSTGELFF. CDR3 DNA: TGTGCCAGCAGAACGACAAGCAGCACCGGGGAGCTGTTTTTT.

The J gene is TRBJ2-1, the V gene TRBV11-2; possibly TRBD1 for D (5 bases). This CDR3 is 15 amino acids long. Trimming pared 1 base from V and 3 bases from J, leaving 10 bases between. Germline V lookup: CDR1 SGHAT, CDR2 FQNNGV. The CDR3 bases are TGTGCCAGCAGCTTAGCGCCAGGGATCTACAATGAGCAGTTCTTC. Its protein product is CASSLAPGIYNEQFF. Looking up the rest from reference TRBV11-2 and TRBJ2-1 gives the full variable domain: EAGVAQSPRYKIIEKRQSVAFWCNPISGHATLYWYQQILGQGPKLLIQFQNNGVVDDSQLPKDRFSAERLKGVDSTLKIQPAKLEDSAVYLCASSLAPGIYNEQFFGPGTRLTVL.

The rearrangement uses TRBV2 and TRBJ1-5; a possible D gene is TRBD1 (6 bases). The CDR3 spans 14 residues. The germline V gene has CDR1 SNHLY and CDR2 FYNNEI. V was shortened by 5 bases and J by 2 bases, with 10 bases between the two germline ends. The CDR3 region is CASSLRGGNQPQHF. The CDR3, as DNA: TGTGCCAGCAGTCTCAGGGGCGGCAATCAGCCCCAGCATTTT.

The chain joins TRBV25-1 to TRBJ2-5, with D perhaps matching TRBD1 (6 bases). Germline V gene lookup returns CDR1 MGHDK and CDR2 SYGVNS. The CDR3 is 14 amino acids. V lost 3 bases, J lost 5 bases, and 13 bases lay in between. CDR3 loop: CASSDGRGTETQYF. CDR3 in DNA: TGTGCCAGCAGTGATGGCAGGGGTACGGAGACCCAGTACTTC.

The table lists this clone with a count of one. J is TRBJ2-2 and V is TRBV2; the match to TRBD1 covers 9 bases. The CDR3 is 15 residues long. J was trimmed by 5 bases and V by 6 bases; bases with no gene match: 7. Germline CDR1 SNHLY, CDR2 FYNNEI. As DNA, the CDR3 is TGTGCCAGCAGCGCCGGGACAGGGCGGACCGGGGAGCTGTTTTTT. Translating gives CASSAGTGRTGELFF.

The chain uses TRBV6-5 and TRBJ1-1, with D possibly TRBD1 on 6 matching bases. Trimming removed 4 bases from V and 6 bases from J, with 15 bases in between. Germline CDR1 is MNHEY and CDR2 is SVGAGI. The CDR3 has 14 residues. This CDR3 is CASSSGTRRPEAFF. CDR3 nucleotides: TGTGCCAGCAGTTCCGGGACAAGACGCCCTGAAGCTTTCTTT.

The chain uses TRBV2 and TRBJ1-5, with 12 bases fitting TRBD1. The CDR3 is 15 amino acids. The junction had 7 bases not matched to a gene; V was cut back by 6 bases and J by 7 bases. CDR1 is SNHLY and CDR2 is FYNNEI in the germline V gene. The CDR3 is CASRGGTGGSQPQHF. CDR3 in DNA: TGTGCCAGCAGGGGTGGGACAGGGGGCAGCCAGCCCCAGCATTTT.

The chain has TRBV5-6 and TRBJ2-5; D may correspond to TRBD1 or TRBD2 (5 bases each). This CDR3 has 16 residues. Per the germline V gene, CDR1 is SGHDT and CDR2 is YYEEEE. V was trimmed by 4 bases and J by 2 bases, leaving 18 bases between them. The chain's CDR3 is CASSLGPLGVQETQYF. CDR3 nucleotide sequence: TGTGCCAGCAGCCTGGGACCTCTGGGAGTTCAAGAGACCCAGTACTTC.

The rearrangement uses TRBV6-1 and TRBJ2-3; D possibly corresponds to TRBD2 (6 bases). Trimming removed 6 bases at V and 6 bases at J, with 13 bases between. The CDR3 totals 13 residues. Per the germline V gene, CDR1 is MNHNS and CDR2 is SASEGT. The DNA for the CDR3 is TGTGCCAGCAGGGACTATACGGGGGATACGCAGTATTTT. Its translation is CASRDYTGDTQYF.